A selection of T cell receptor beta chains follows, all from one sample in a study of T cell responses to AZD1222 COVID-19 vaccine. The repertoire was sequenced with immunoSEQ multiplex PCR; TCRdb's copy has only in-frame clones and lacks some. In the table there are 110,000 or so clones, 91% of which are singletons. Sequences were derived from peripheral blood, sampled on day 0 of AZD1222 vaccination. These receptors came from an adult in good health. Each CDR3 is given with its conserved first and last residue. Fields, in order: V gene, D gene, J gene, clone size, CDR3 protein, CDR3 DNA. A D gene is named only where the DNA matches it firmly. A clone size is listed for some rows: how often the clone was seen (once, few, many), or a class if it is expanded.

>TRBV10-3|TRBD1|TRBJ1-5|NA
CAIGDRDQPQHF
TGTGCCATAGGAGACAGGGACCAGCCCCAGCATTTT
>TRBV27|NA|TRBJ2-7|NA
CASSLSAGPLLYEQYF
TGTGCCAGCAGTTTATCGGCAGGACCGCTCCTGTACGAGCAGTACTTC
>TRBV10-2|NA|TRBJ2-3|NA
CASTPTQASTDTQYF
TGCGCCAGCACCCCCACACAGGCTAGCACAGATACGCAGTATTTT
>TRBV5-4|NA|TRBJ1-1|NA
CASSWGAGATEAFF
TGTGCCAGCAGCTGGGGGGCAGGGGCCACTGAAGCTTTCTTT
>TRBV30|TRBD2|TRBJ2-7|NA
CAWSPGTSSYEQYF
TGTGCCTGGAGTCCCGGGACTAGCTCCTACGAGCAGTACTTC
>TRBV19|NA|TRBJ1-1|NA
CASGGQGQDTEAFF
TGTGCCAGTGGGGGTCAGGGCCAGGATACTGAAGCTTTCTTT
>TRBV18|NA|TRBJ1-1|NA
CASSPSSGPLTEAFF
TGTGCCAGCTCACCCTCCAGCGGGCCGCTGACTGAAGCTTTCTTT
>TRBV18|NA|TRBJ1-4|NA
CASSPRLARGEKLFF
TGTGCCAGCTCACCACGGTTAGCGCGTGGGGAAAAACTGTTTTTT
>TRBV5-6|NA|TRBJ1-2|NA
CASSLEGYYGYTF
TGTGCCAGCAGTTTAGAGGGGTACTATGGCTACACCTTC
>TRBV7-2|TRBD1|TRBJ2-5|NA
CASSPDRGWETQYF
TGTGCCAGCAGCCCAGACAGGGGGTGGGAGACCCAGTACTTC
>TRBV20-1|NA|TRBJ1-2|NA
CSASRGAVYGYTF
TGCAGTGCTAGTCGGGGGGCGGTCTATGGCTACACCTTC
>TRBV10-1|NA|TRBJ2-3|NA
CASSTGRGTDTQYF
TGCGCCAGCAGTACAGGGAGGGGAACAGATACGCAGTATTTT
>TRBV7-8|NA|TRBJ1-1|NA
CASSPSGAPRNTEAFF
TGTGCCAGCAGCCCCAGCGGGGCTCCCCGGAACACTGAAGCTTTCTTT
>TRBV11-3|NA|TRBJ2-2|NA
CASSLDQGGTGRTGELFF
TGTGCCAGCAGCTTAGATCAGGGGGGGACAGGACGGACCGGGGAGCTGTTTTTT
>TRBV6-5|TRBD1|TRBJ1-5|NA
CASSSLGTGDQPQHF
TGTGCCAGCAGTTCCTTGGGGACAGGGGATCAGCCCCAGCATTTT
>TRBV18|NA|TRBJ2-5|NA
CASSPKGPPQETQYF
TGTGCCAGCTCACCGAAGGGGCCCCCCCAAGAGACCCAGTACTTC
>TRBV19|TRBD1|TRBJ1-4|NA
CASGDRVNEKLFF
TGTGCCAGTGGAGACAGGGTAAATGAAAAACTGTTTTTT
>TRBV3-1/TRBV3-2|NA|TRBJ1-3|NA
CASSQLAGDSGNTIYF
TGTGCCAGCAGCCAGCTTGCGGGGGACTCTGGAAACACCATATATTTT
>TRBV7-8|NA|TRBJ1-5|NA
CASSFDRALRPQHF
TGTGCCAGCAGCTTCGACCGTGCATTGCGGCCCCAGCATTTT
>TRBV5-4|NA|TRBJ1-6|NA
CASSEDSVNSPLHF
TGTGCCAGCAGCGAGGACAGCGTTAATTCACCCCTCCACTTT
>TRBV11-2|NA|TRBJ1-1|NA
CASSSRSFSVMNTEAFF
TGTGCCAGCAGCTCCAGGTCTTTTTCCGTCATGAACACTGAAGCTTTCTTT
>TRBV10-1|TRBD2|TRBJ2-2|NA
CASSLLAGDSGELFF
TGCGCCAGCAGTCTTCTAGCGGGAGACTCCGGGGAGCTGTTTTTT
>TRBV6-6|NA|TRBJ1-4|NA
CASRGQQLTNEKLFF
TGTGCCAGCAGGGGACAACAGCTAACTAATGAAAAACTGTTTTTT
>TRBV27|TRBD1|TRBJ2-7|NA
CASSPRDSSYEQYF
TGTGCCAGCAGTCCCCGGGACAGTTCCTACGAGCAGTACTTC
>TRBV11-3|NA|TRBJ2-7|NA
CASSPGTSPSYEQYF
TGTGCCAGCAGCCCCGGGACCAGTCCCTCCTACGAGCAGTACTTC
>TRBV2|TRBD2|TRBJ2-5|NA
CASLTGGYETQYF
TGTGCCAGCCTCACGGGAGGGTACGAGACCCAGTACTTC
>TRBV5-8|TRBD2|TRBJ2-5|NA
CASSLSGGARETQYF
TGTGCCAGCAGCCTAAGCGGGGGGGCCCGGGAGACCCAGTACTTC
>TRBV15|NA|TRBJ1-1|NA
CATSRVDNTEAFF
TGTGCCACCAGCAGAGTGGACAACACTGAAGCTTTCTTT
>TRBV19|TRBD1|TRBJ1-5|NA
CASSPSYRGRSNQPQHF
TGTGCCAGTAGTCCATCTTACAGGGGGCGAAGCAATCAGCCCCAGCATTTT
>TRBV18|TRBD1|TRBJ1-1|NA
CASSSSEYRGLGTEAFF
TGTGCCAGCTCATCATCCGAGTACAGGGGGCTAGGCACTGAAGCTTTCTTT
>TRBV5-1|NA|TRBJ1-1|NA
CASSFPEGTEAFF
TGCGCCAGCAGCTTCCCGGAAGGGACTGAAGCTTTCTTT
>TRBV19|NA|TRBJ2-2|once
CASRKQDTGELFF
TGTGCCAGTAGGAAACAGGACACCGGGGAGCTGTTTTTT
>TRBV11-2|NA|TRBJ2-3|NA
CASSLALGNTDTQYF
TGTGCCAGCAGCTTAGCTCTTGGGAACACAGATACGCAGTATTTT
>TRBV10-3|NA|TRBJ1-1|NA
CAIRDIGGEAFF
TGTGCCATCAGGGACATCGGAGGGGAAGCTTTCTTT
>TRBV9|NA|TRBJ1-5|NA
CASSPRGSPDSNQPQHF
TGTGCCAGCAGCCCCCGGGGTAGTCCAGATAGCAATCAGCCCCAGCATTTT
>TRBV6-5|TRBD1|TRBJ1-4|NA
CASGRDSFNEKLFF
TGTGCCAGCGGCCGGGACAGTTTTAATGAAAAACTGTTTTTT
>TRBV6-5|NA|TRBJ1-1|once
CASSYSSGGNTEAFF
TGTGCCAGCAGTTACTCGAGTGGAGGTAACACTGAAGCTTTCTTT
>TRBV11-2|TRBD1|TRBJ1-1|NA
CASSRDRGWDTEAFF
TGTGCCAGCAGCCGCGACAGGGGGTGGGACACTGAAGCTTTCTTT
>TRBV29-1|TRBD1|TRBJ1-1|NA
CSVHRGGTEAFF
TGCAGCGTACACAGGGGGGGGACTGAAGCTTTCTTT
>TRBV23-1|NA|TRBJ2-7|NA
CASSQSLLGGYEQYF
TGCGCCAGCAGTCAATCCCTCCTGGGGGGCTACGAGCAGTACTTC
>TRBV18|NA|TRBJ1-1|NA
CASSPDEGSTEAFF
TGTGCCAGCTCACCTGATGAGGGGAGCACTGAAGCTTTCTTT
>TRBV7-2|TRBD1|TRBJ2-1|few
CASRNRGQPDRVNEQFF
TGTGCCAGCAGAAATCGCGGGCAGCCGGACAGGGTCAATGAGCAGTTCTTC
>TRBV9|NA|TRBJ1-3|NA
CASSVGTGGNTIYF
TGTGCCAGCAGCGTAGGTACAGGGGGAAACACCATATATTTT
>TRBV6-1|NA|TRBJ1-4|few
CASSEAPVTTNEKLFF
TGTGCCAGCAGTGAAGCCCCCGTGACAACTAATGAAAAACTGTTTTTT
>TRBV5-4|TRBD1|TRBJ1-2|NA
CASSWTGGMGYTF
TGTGCCAGCAGCTGGACAGGGGGCATGGGCTACACCTTC
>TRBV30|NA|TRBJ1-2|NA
CAWSVLGTYGYTF
TGTGCCTGGAGTGTACTTGGGACCTATGGCTACACCTTC
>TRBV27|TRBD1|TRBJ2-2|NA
CASSLSWTGVAGELFF
TGTGCCAGCAGTTTATCGTGGACAGGGGTGGCCGGGGAGCTGTTTTTT
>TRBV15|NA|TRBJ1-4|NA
CATSRDRRASEKLFF
TGTGCCACCAGCAGAGATCGCAGGGCTAGTGAAAAACTGTTTTTT